This T cell receptor beta chain was sequenced for a study of CD4+ T cells in melanoma. Assay used: immunoSEQ multiplex PCR; TCRdb lists only in-frame clones, some missing. The sample shows more than 90,000 clones, around 93% of them seen only once. The CDR3 covers 15 residues. Germline V gene lookup returns CDR1 SGHDN and CDR2 FVKESK. Trimming removed 0 bases at V and 1 base at J, with 9 bases between. Worth noting for this clone: Its specificity is unknown.

Overall study results and limits: In melanoma, neoantigen-specific CD4+ T cells reportedly differed in differentiation state. A reported correlation linked neoantigen-specific CD4+ T cells to CD8+, macrophage and B cell function.

Sequenced input: peripheral blood. The sequence was collected from a human donor with melanoma. The chain couples TRBV14 to TRBJ2-5; a weak D match, TRBD2 (5 bases). In DNA, the CDR3 is TGTGCCAGCAGCCAAGATTCTGCGGGCCAAGAGACCCAGTACTTC. Its protein product is CASSQDSAGQETQYF. The whole variable domain, remainder taken from reference TRBV14 and TRBJ2-5, is EAGVTQFPSHSVIEKGQTVTLRCDPISGHDNLYWYRRVMGKEIKFLLHFVKESKQDESGMPNNRFLAERTGGTYSTLKVQPAELEDSGVYFCASSQDSAGQETQYFGPGTRLLVL.